The 7 T cell receptor beta chains in this list originate from one sample, sequenced in a study of cytomegalovirus exposure and HLA in healthy donors. With 60 Vbeta and 13 Jbeta primers, the PCR was carried out. Assay used: immunoSEQ multiplex PCR; TCRdb lists only in-frame clones, some missing. The sample includes fewer than 200,000 clones, over 70% of them seen just once. What was sequenced was PBMCs. The receptors derive from a man between 35 and 55 years old in good health and CMV-seropositive.

The chain is built from TRBV5-8 and TRBJ1-1; D might be TRBD1 (6 bases). CDR1 and CDR2 from the germline V gene are SGHTS and YDEGEE. The CDR3 loop spans 14 amino acids. Trimming removed 2 bases from V and 3 bases from J, with 11 bases in between. The CDR3 here is CASSLQGLDTEAFF. The DNA of the CDR3 is TGTGCCAGCAGCTTACAGGGTCTGGACACTGAAGCTTTCTTT.

CDR3 nucleotide sequence: TGTGCCAGTACCAGCCTCCTGGCCGGAGGCACTGAAGCTTTCTTT. Translation: CASTSLLAGGTEAFF. This sequence joins TRBV19 and TRBJ1-1, with D uncertain. The CDR3 sequence is 15 residues long. CDR1 and CDR2 (germline): LNHDA, SQIVND (reference sequence). V was trimmed by 7 bases and J by 4 bases, leaving 19 bases between them.

V is TRBV5-4 and J is TRBJ1-2; TRBD1 matches 9 bases. From germline, CDR1 is SGHNT and CDR2 YYREEE (reference sequence). This CDR3 region has 15 residues. Trimming cost V 0 bases and J 6 bases; bases outside gene matches: 6. The CDR3, as DNA: TGTGCCAGCAGCTTGGCATTTACAGGGGGCGATGGCTACACCTTC. Encoded protein: CASSLAFTGGDGYTF.

This rearrangement joins TRBV9 to TRBJ2-7; 8 bases fit TRBD2. The germline CDR1 and CDR2 sequences are SGDLS and YYNGEE. The CDR3 is 14 amino acids. The junction had 6 bases not matched to a gene; V was cut back by 4 bases and J by 3 bases. CDR3 in DNA: TGTGCCAGCAGCCTATCGGGACTAGGCTACGAGCAGTACTTC. Protein sequence: CASSLSGLGYEQYF. Complete variable domain (other parts from reference TRBV9 and TRBJ2-7): DSGVTQTPKHLITATGQRVTLRCSPRSGDLSVYWYQQSLDQGLQFLIQYYNGEERAKGNILERFSAQQFPDLHSELNLSSLELGDSALYFCASSLSGLGYEQYFGPGTRLTVT.

This chain uses TRBV5-1 with TRBJ2-1, with 12 bases aligning to TRBD2. CDR1 and CDR2 from the germline V gene are SGHRS and YFSETQ. V shed 4 bases and J 6 bases; nucleotides not matched to a gene: 5. The CDR3 is 15 amino acids. The CDR3 sequence is CASSPGLAGLNEQFF. For the CDR3, the DNA is TGCGCCAGCAGCCCGGGACTAGCGGGCCTCAATGAGCAGTTCTTC.

The genes are TRBV5-1 and TRBJ1-1; possible D gene TRBD1, 6 bases. Germline lookup yields CDR1 SGHRS and CDR2 YFSETQ. The CDR3 covers 13 residues. Deletions cut 4 bases from V and 1 base from J, with 8 bases between. The CDR3 DNA is TGCGCCAGCAGCCCGACAGGGAACACTGAAGCTTTCTTT. It specifies CASSPTGNTEAFF.

The chain recombines TRBV5-1 with TRBJ2-5; 10 bases agree with TRBD2. Germline V CDR1 and CDR2: SGHRS, YFSETQ. The CDR3 contains 17 residues. After removal of 0 bases from V and 5 bases from J, the junction contained 10 bases not matched to a gene. CDR3 protein: CASSLEGLARRGETQYF. The DNA for the CDR3 is TGCGCCAGCAGCTTGGAGGGACTAGCGCGCAGGGGGGAGACCCAGTACTTC.